This T cell receptor (beta chain) was retrieved from a study of a mutant IDH1 vaccine in newly diagnosed glioma. The overall study: Of the patients given treatment, 62.5% were male and 37.5% were female, and a mean age of about 44 years was recorded. Patients arrived already treated with radiotherapy, temozolomide, or both, most having had both.

Time point of the sample: baseline, week 1 (first vaccination visit). Documented treatment: pre-vaccination baseline after standard-of-care therapy. CDR3 length: 16 amino acids. CDR1 is SNHLY and CDR2 is FYNNEI in the germline V gene. The germline V and J ends were trimmed by 4 bases and 2 bases, with 18 bases remaining between them. Here immunoSEQ multiplex PCR was the method, and the copy in TCRdb shows in-frame clones only, minus some. Among some 67,000 clones, 80% to 90% were seen once, and the ten largest hold about 4.5%. The rearrangement links TRBV2 to TRBJ2-7; D not certain. The sequence came from a woman aged 18-30 years with glioma. Some clones in this sample may be carry-over from other donors' samples. The input for sequencing was peripheral blood mononuclear cells (PBMCs), taken from a glioma patient treated with radiotherapy, temozolomide or both. CDR3 DNA sequence: TGTGCCAGCAGTGTTTTAAGGTCCGAAGTCGCCTACGAGCAGTACTTC. Translation: CASSVLRSEVAYEQYF.